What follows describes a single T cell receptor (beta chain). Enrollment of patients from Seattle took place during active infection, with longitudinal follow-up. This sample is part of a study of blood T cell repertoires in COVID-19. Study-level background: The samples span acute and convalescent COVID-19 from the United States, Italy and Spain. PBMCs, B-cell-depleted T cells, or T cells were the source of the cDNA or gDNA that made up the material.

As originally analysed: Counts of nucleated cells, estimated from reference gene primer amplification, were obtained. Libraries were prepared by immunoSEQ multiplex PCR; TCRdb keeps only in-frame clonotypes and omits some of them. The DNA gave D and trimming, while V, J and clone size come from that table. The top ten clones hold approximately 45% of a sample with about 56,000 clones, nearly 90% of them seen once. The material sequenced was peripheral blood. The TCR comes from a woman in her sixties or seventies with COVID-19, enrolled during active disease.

The CDR3, as DNA: TGTGCCACCAGCACCTACAGGAATCAGCCCCAGCATTTT. Translating gives CATSTYRNQPQHF. The chain joins TRBV15 to TRBJ1-5; possibly TRBD1 for D (5 bases). The CDR3 is 13 residues long. V dropped 4 bases and J dropped 4 bases, with 8 bases sitting between them. Germline V gene lookup returns CDR1 LNHNV and CDR2 YYDKDF (reference sequence).